This T cell receptor beta chain was captured by sequencing in a study of blood T cell repertoires in COVID-19. Study details: The study drew acute and convalescent COVID-19 samples from the United States, Italy and Spain. T cells, B-cell-depleted T cells, or PBMCs supplied cDNA or gDNA.

As handled by the study authors: Reference gene primer amplification gave estimated nucleated cell counts. The protocol was immunoSEQ multiplex PCR, while the TCRdb copy is restricted to in-frame clones and leaves out a portion. The V and J calls and clone size were taken over from that table, and D and trimming were inferred from the DNA. The data show roughly 100,000 clones, 75% to 90% seen once. The V gene lost 2 bases and the J gene lost 0 bases, with 12 bases spanning the gap. The CDR3 spans 16 residues. Per the germline V gene, CDR1 is SGDLS and CDR2 is YYNGEE. The sequence came from a human donor in a cohort sampled during active or convalescent COVID-19. This rearrangement joins TRBV9 to TRBJ2-1, with D tentatively TRBD2 (6 bases). Sequenced material: peripheral blood. The CDR3 nucleotides read TGTGCCAGCAGCGTTCTCCAGCGGGCCTCCTACAATGAGCAGTTCTTC. Its translation: CASSVLQRASYNEQFF.